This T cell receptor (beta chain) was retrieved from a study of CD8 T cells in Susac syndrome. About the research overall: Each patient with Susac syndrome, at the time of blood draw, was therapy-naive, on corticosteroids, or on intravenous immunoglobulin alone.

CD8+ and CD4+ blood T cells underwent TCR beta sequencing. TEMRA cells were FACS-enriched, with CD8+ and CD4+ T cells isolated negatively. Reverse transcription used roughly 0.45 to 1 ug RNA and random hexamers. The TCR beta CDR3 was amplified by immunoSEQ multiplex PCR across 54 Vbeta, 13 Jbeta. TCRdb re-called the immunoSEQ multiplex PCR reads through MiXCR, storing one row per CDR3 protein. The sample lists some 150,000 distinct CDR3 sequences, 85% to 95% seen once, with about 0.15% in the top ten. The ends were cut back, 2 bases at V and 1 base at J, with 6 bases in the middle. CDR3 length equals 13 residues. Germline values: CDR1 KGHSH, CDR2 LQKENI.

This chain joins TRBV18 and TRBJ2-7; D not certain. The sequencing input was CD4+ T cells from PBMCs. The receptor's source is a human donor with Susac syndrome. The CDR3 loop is CASSPAVSYEQYF. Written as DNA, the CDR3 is TGTGCCAGCTCACCAGCGGTTTCCTACGAGCAGTACTTC.